The rows below give T cell receptor beta chains drawn from one sample of a study of human T cells and chemical hapten exposure. Via MiXCR, TCRdb re-called the RACE reads, giving one row per CDR3 protein. The profile shows 45,000 to 60,000 distinct CDR3 sequences, around 12% of them singletons. The sample here was whole blood, taken in connection with sensitization to the hapten diphenylcyclopropenone (DPC). The receptors were gathered from a man aged 25 to 40 with alopecia areata. Some clones in this sample may be carry-over from other donors' samples. The CDR3 runs from the conserved cysteine through the conserved F or W. Fields, in order: CDR3 protein, CDR3 DNA, D gene, J gene, V gene, clone size. The D gene is left open where the match is weak. A row's size may be missing; if present it is once, few, many or a size class.

cdr3_aa: CASSLWLAGAHADQYF
cdr3_nt: TGTGCCAGCAGCTTATGGCTAGCGGGGGCACACGCAGACCAGTACTTC
d_call: TRBD2
j_call: TRBJ2-5
v_call: TRBV7-9
clone_size: many

cdr3_aa: CASSRGAQETQYF
cdr3_nt: TGTGCCAGCAGTCGAGGGGCCCAAGAGACCCAGTACTTC
d_call: NA
j_call: TRBJ2-5
v_call: TRBV7-3
clone_size: many

cdr3_aa: CSAYGRPYTGELFF
cdr3_nt: TGCAGTGCTTATGGACGGCCGTACACCGGGGAGCTGTTTTTT
d_call: NA
j_call: TRBJ2-2
v_call: TRBV20-1
clone_size: few

cdr3_aa: CASSRDTGELFF
cdr3_nt: TGTGCCAGCAGCCGAGACACCGGGGAGCTGTTTTTT
d_call: NA
j_call: TRBJ2-2
v_call: TRBV4-2
clone_size: many

cdr3_aa: CASSLGVSGLQKDYEQYF
cdr3_nt: TGTGCCAGCAGCTTGGGGGTATCGGGACTTCAGAAAGACTACGAGCAGTACTTC
d_call: NA
j_call: TRBJ2-7
v_call: TRBV5-5
clone_size: many

cdr3_aa: CASGPGKGGYTF
cdr3_nt: TGTGCTAGTGGTCCCGGGAAGGGTGGCTACACCTTC
d_call: NA
j_call: TRBJ1-2
v_call: TRBV12-5
clone_size: few

cdr3_aa: CASSHGQANTEAFF
cdr3_nt: TGCGCCAGCAGCCACGGACAGGCGAACACTGAAGCTTTCTTT
d_call: TRBD1
j_call: TRBJ1-1
v_call: TRBV4-1
clone_size: few

cdr3_aa: CATSYGGAENEQFF
cdr3_nt: TGTGCCACCAGTTACGGGGGGGCCGAGAATGAGCAGTTCTTC
d_call: TRBD2
j_call: TRBJ2-1
v_call: TRBV24-1
clone_size: many

cdr3_aa: CASSFGGAGTEAFF
cdr3_nt: TGTGCCAGCAGTTTTGGAGGGGCGGGGACTGAAGCTTTCTTT
d_call: NA
j_call: TRBJ1-1
v_call: TRBV12-3/TRBV12-4
clone_size: NA

cdr3_aa: CSVKGQGVDQPQHF
cdr3_nt: TGCAGCGTGAAGGGACAGGGGGTTGATCAGCCCCAGCATTTT
d_call: TRBD1
j_call: TRBJ1-5
v_call: TRBV29-1
clone_size: NA

cdr3_aa: CASSTSPDTQYF
cdr3_nt: TGTGCCTCCTCGACCAGTCCTGATACGCAGTATTTT
d_call: NA
j_call: TRBJ2-3
v_call: TRBV24-1
clone_size: NA

cdr3_aa: CASSSTASYEQYF
cdr3_nt: TGTGCCAGCTCATCGACAGCCTCCTACGAGCAGTACTTC
d_call: NA
j_call: TRBJ2-7
v_call: TRBV18
clone_size: few

cdr3_aa: CASSQGATDTQYF
cdr3_nt: TGTGCCAGCAGCCAGGGGGCCACAGATACGCAGTATTTT
d_call: TRBD1
j_call: TRBJ2-3
v_call: TRBV7-8
clone_size: many

cdr3_aa: CSARIGGALSDTQYF
cdr3_nt: TGCAGTGCTAGGATCGGAGGTGCTCTATCCGATACGCAGTATTTT
d_call: NA
j_call: TRBJ2-3
v_call: TRBV20-1
clone_size: few

cdr3_aa: CASSRPELYGYTF
cdr3_nt: TGTGCCAGCAGCCGCCCAGAGCTCTATGGCTACACCTTC
d_call: NA
j_call: TRBJ1-2
v_call: TRBV7-9
clone_size: many

cdr3_aa: CASSDGGGVPDTQYF
cdr3_nt: TGTGCCAGCAGCGACGGGGGCGGGGTCCCAGATACGCAGTATTTT
d_call: NA
j_call: TRBJ2-3
v_call: TRBV12-3/TRBV12-4
clone_size: NA

cdr3_aa: CASSPGTSQRGKLFF
cdr3_nt: TGTGCCAGCAGTCCCGGGACGTCCCAGCGGGGAAAACTGTTTTTT
d_call: NA
j_call: TRBJ1-4
v_call: TRBV6-5
clone_size: NA

cdr3_aa: CASSPRTGDYNEQFF
cdr3_nt: TGTGCTAGCAGCCCGAGGACAGGGGACTACAATGAGCAGTTCTTC
d_call: TRBD1
j_call: TRBJ2-1
v_call: TRBV7-7
clone_size: NA

cdr3_aa: CASSLEAGHSPLHF
cdr3_nt: TGCGCCAGCAGCTTGGAAGCAGGGCATTCACCCCTCCACTTT
d_call: NA
j_call: TRBJ1-6
v_call: TRBV5-1
clone_size: NA

cdr3_aa: CASSSPGQGGTDTQYF
cdr3_nt: TGTGCCAGCAGTTCTCCCGGGCAGGGTGGAACAGATACGCAGTATTTT
d_call: NA
j_call: TRBJ2-3
v_call: TRBV28
clone_size: NA

cdr3_aa: CASRGLVYEQYF
cdr3_nt: TGTGCCAGCAGGGGACTAGTCTACGAGCAGTACTTC
d_call: TRBD2
j_call: TRBJ2-7
v_call: TRBV28
clone_size: few

cdr3_aa: CSVSRLLSYGYTF
cdr3_nt: TGCAGCGTAAGCCGACTCCTATCTTATGGCTACACCTTC
d_call: NA
j_call: TRBJ1-2
v_call: TRBV29-1
clone_size: NA

cdr3_aa: CASSPSFRTDTQYF
cdr3_nt: TGCGCCAGCAGCCCGTCGTTCCGTACAGATACGCAGTATTTT
d_call: NA
j_call: TRBJ2-3
v_call: TRBV4-3
clone_size: NA

cdr3_aa: CASSLVSLADSTDTQYF
cdr3_nt: TGCGCCAGCAGCTTGGTGTCGCTAGCGGATAGCACAGATACGCAGTATTTT
d_call: TRBD2
j_call: TRBJ2-3
v_call: TRBV5-1
clone_size: many

cdr3_aa: CASGEQGQSNQPQHF
cdr3_nt: TGTGCCAGTGGGGAACAGGGACAGTCGAATCAGCCCCAGCATTTT
d_call: TRBD1
j_call: TRBJ1-5
v_call: TRBV2
clone_size: many